These T cell receptor beta chains were read from a single sample in a study of blood T cells in healthy people across ages. TCRdb independently ran MiXCR on the 5' RACE reads; one entry per CDR3 protein. The sample shows roughly 930,000 distinct CDR3 sequences, around 48% of them seen only once. The sequenced material came from blood. Source of these receptors: a man aged 25-45 years in good health. Each CDR3 is given with its conserved first and last residue. D genes are given only for firm matches. The size field is filled for only some rows; it gives once, few, many or a size class.

J gene | D gene | clone size | V gene | CDR3 protein | CDR3 DNA
TRBJ2-3 | NA | NA | TRBV5-1 | CASGVGESTDTQYF | TGCGCCAGCGGGGTGGGGGAGAGCACAGATACGCAGTATTTT
TRBJ2-2 | TRBD1 | once | TRBV5-6 | CASSWTGVLGELFF | TGTGCCAGCAGCTGGACAGGGGTCTTGGGGGAGCTGTTTTTT
TRBJ2-1 | NA | NA | TRBV20-1 | CSAWGAPYNEQFF | TGCAGTGCTTGGGGGGCCCCTTACAATGAGCAGTTCTTC
TRBJ2-1 | TRBD2 | NA | TRBV6-2/TRBV6-3 | CASSYHGSGAPNEQFF | TGTGCCAGCAGTTACCACGGTAGCGGGGCACCCAATGAGCAGTTCTTC
TRBJ2-7 | TRBD2 | few | TRBV7-2 | CASSLVRGVKYF | TGTGCCAGCAGCTTAGTGCGGGGGGTGAAGTACTTC
TRBJ2-1 | TRBD1 | many | TRBV11-2 | CASSLEGQTYNEQFF | TGTGCCAGCAGCTTAGAGGGACAGACCTACAATGAGCAGTTCTTC
TRBJ2-1 | TRBD1 | NA | TRBV25-1 | CASSGYGTGSYNEQFF | TGTGCCAGCAGTGGATACGGGACAGGGTCCTACAATGAGCAGTTCTTC
TRBJ2-7 | NA | NA | TRBV27 | CASSKRGSSYEQYF | TGTGCCAGCAGTAAACGGGGAAGCTCCTACGAGCAGTACTTC
TRBJ2-7 | TRBD1 | NA | TRBV20-1 | CSAFHRGTYEQYF | TGCAGTGCTTTCCACAGGGGGACCTACGAGCAGTACTTC
TRBJ2-3 | TRBD1 | NA | TRBV10-3 | CAISELQGAGTDTQYF | TGTGCCATCAGTGAGCTTCAGGGGGCAGGCACAGATACGCAGTATTTT
TRBJ2-1 | NA | once | TRBV6-6 | CASSYSTSVKNEQFF | TGTGCCAGCAGTTACTCGACAAGTGTTAAGAATGAGCAGTTCTTC
TRBJ1-2 | NA | NA | TRBV3-1 | CASSLRDIMGGYTF | TGTGCCAGCAGCCTCCGGGACATCATGGGCGGCTACACCTTC
TRBJ2-7 | NA | few | TRBV27 | CASSLFGAEEQYF | TGTGCCAGCAGTTTATTTGGAGCAGAAGAGCAGTACTTC
TRBJ2-1 | NA | many | TRBV7-9 | CASSLAVLDAQFF | TGTGCCAGCAGCTTAGCGGTACTAGACGCGCAGTTCTTC
TRBJ1-2 | TRBD1 | NA | TRBV7-2 | CASSEGQQYGYTF | TGTGCCAGCAGCGAGGGACAGCAATATGGCTACACCTTC
TRBJ1-2 | NA | NA | TRBV5-1 | CASSFRQDYGYTF | TGCGCCAGCAGCTTTCGTCAGGACTATGGCTACACCTTC
TRBJ2-3 | TRBD2 | few | TRBV6-4 | CASSGRGGSDTQYF | TGTGCCAGCAGTGGACGGGGGGGGTCAGATACGCAGTATTTT
TRBJ1-2 | NA | few | TRBV6-2/TRBV6-3 | CASRPDSLTNYGYTF | TGTGCCAGCAGACCCGACTCTTTAACTAACTATGGCTACACCTTC
TRBJ2-2 | TRBD2 | NA | TRBV27 | CASSLNGLALDTGELFF | TGTGCCAGCAGTTTAAACGGACTAGCGTTGGACACCGGGGAGCTGTTTTTT
TRBJ2-7 | TRBD2 | few | TRBV29-1 | CSVDSGGYEQYF | TGCAGCGTTGATAGCGGGGGCTACGAGCAGTACTTC
TRBJ1-3 | NA | few | TRBV9 | CASSPNQGLRNTIYF | TGTGCCAGCAGCCCAAACCAGGGTTTGAGAAACACCATATATTTT
TRBJ2-6 | NA | many | TRBV5-1 | CASSLDGYSGANVLTF | TGTGCCAGCAGCTTAGATGGGTACTCTGGGGCCAACGTCCTGACTTTC
TRBJ1-4 | TRBD1 | few | TRBV13 | CASRRQGADREKLFF | TGTGCCAGCAGACGACAGGGGGCCGATCGCGAAAAACTGTTTTTT
TRBJ2-7 | NA | NA | TRBV21-1 | CASSKGGGDHEQYF | TGTGCCAGCAGCAAAGGGGGGGGGGACCACGAGCAGTACTTC
TRBJ2-2 | TRBD1 | NA | TRBV24-1 | CTTSDSGQGNTGELFF | TGTACCACCAGTGACTCCGGACAGGGGAACACCGGGGAGCTGTTTTTT
TRBJ1-2 | NA | NA | TRBV5-1 | CASSLGQYWGYTF | TGCGCCAGCAGCTTGGGACAGTACTGGGGCTACACCTTC
TRBJ2-4 | TRBD1 | NA | TRBV9 | CANSETGGAKNIQYF | TGTGCCAACAGCGAGACAGGGGGCGCGAAAAACATTCAGTACTTC
TRBJ1-2 | NA | few | TRBV19 | CASLGRDRYNYGYTF | TGTGCCAGTTTGGGTAGGGACCGCTATAACTATGGCTACACCTTC
TRBJ1-5 | TRBD1 | NA | TRBV4-1 | CASSREQGARGQPQHF | TGCGCCAGCAGCCGAGAACAGGGGGCGCGTGGTCAGCCCCAGCATTTT
TRBJ1-1 | NA | NA | TRBV12-3/TRBV12-4 | CATTDRNTEAFF | TGTGCCACCACAGACAGGAACACTGAAGCTTTCTTT
TRBJ1-2 | NA | few | TRBV29-1 | CSAQGIYGYTF | TGCAGCGCACAGGGTATCTATGGCTACACCTTC
TRBJ2-4 | NA | few | TRBV12-3/TRBV12-4 | CASSTTRLLENIQYF | TGTGCCAGCAGTACCACCAGGCTCCTAGAAAACATTCAGTACTTC
TRBJ2-3 | NA | many | TRBV3-1 | CASSRTEAQYF | TGTGCCAGCAGCCGAACAGAGGCGCAGTATTTT
TRBJ2-7 | TRBD2 | many | TRBV4-1 | CASSEKGLVWEQYF | TGCGCCAGCAGCGAAAAGGGACTAGTGTGGGAGCAGTACTTC
TRBJ1-2 | TRBD1 | NA | TRBV20-1 | CSAHPTGGVGYTF | TGCAGTGCCCATCCCACAGGGGGCGTTGGCTACACCTTC
TRBJ2-2 | NA | once | TRBV29-1 | CSVCEHSTGELFF | TGCAGCGTCTGCGAACATTCTACTGGGGAGCTGTTTTTT
TRBJ2-5 | NA | NA | TRBV5-1 | CASSISGLARETQYF | TGCGCCAGCAGCATATCGGGGCTAGCGCGGGAGACCCAGTACTTC
TRBJ2-7 | NA | few | TRBV2 | CASKSTVSSYEQYF | TGTGCCAGCAAGTCGACAGTTAGCTCCTACGAGCAGTACTTC
TRBJ2-3 | TRBD2 | few | TRBV27 | CASSLRLAGEGTDTQYF | TGTGCCAGCAGTCTCCGACTAGCGGGGGAGGGCACAGATACGCAGTATTTT
TRBJ1-2 | TRBD1 | once | TRBV7-9 | CASSRVTGTGRDGYTF | TGTGCCAGCAGTAGAGTGACCGGGACAGGGAGGGATGGCTACACCTTC
TRBJ2-4 | TRBD2 | NA | TRBV3-1 | CASRSGGASKNIQYF | TGTGCCAGCAGGAGCGGGGGGGCGTCCAAAAACATTCAGTACTTC
TRBJ1-2 | NA | NA | TRBV7-9 | CASTLDLGYGYTF | TGTGCCAGCACCCTGGACTTAGGCTATGGCTACACCTTC
TRBJ1-2 | TRBD1 | NA | TRBV6-5 | CASSPGTGGFYYGYTF | TGTGCCAGCAGCCCCGGGACAGGGGGATTTTACTATGGCTACACCTTC
TRBJ2-5 | NA | NA | TRBV7-2 | CASSSMSGKLQETQYF | TGTGCCAGCAGCTCAATGTCAGGGAAACTGCAAGAGACCCAGTACTTC
TRBJ2-3 | TRBD2 | NA | TRBV6-2/TRBV6-3 | CASSGDSGGTTDTQYF | TGTGCCAGCAGTGGAGATAGCGGGGGGACCACAGATACGCAGTATTTT
TRBJ1-1 | NA | NA | TRBV7-2 | CASSLYGGPNTEAFF | TGTGCCAGCAGCTTATACGGAGGGCCGAACACTGAAGCTTTCTTT
TRBJ2-7 | NA | NA | TRBV7-2 | CASSSISYEQYF | TGTGCCAGCAGTTCTATTTCCTACGAGCAGTACTTC
TRBJ1-2 | NA | few | TRBV7-3 | CASSLTGQGNYGYTF | TGTGCCAGCAGCTTAACAGGGCAGGGGAACTATGGCTACACCTTC
TRBJ2-5 | NA | NA | TRBV7-2 | CASSFQGYRETQYF | TGTGCCAGCAGCTTTCAGGGGTACCGAGAGACCCAGTACTTC
TRBJ2-5 | NA | few | TRBV13 | CASRGTPQETQYF | TGTGCCAGCCGGGGGACACCCCAAGAGACCCAGTACTTC
TRBJ1-2 | TRBD1 | NA | TRBV7-9 | CASSLRGQDGYTF | TGTGCCAGCAGCTTAAGGGGGCAGGATGGCTACACCTTC
TRBJ1-5 | NA | NA | TRBV6-2/TRBV6-3 | CASTTADQPQHF | TGTGCCAGCACCACTGCTGATCAGCCCCAGCATTTT
TRBJ2-1 | NA | NA | TRBV6-2/TRBV6-3 | CASSYAALKANEQFF | TGTGCCAGCAGTTACGCCGCTTTGAAGGCGAATGAGCAGTTCTTC
TRBJ1-2 | TRBD1 | many | TRBV3-1 | CASSGQVAGGYTF | TGTGCCAGCAGCGGACAGGTAGCGGGTGGCTACACCTTC